The 9 T cell receptor beta chains presented below share a single source sample, sequenced in a study of technical replicates of blood from several donors. The repertoire was sequenced with immunoSEQ multiplex PCR; TCRdb's copy has only in-frame clones and lacks some. The data show about 83,000 clones, roughly 94% seen once. The sample was T cells isolated from PBMCs. The receptors were sampled from a human donor in good health.

The gene calls are TRBV5-1 and TRBJ2-1; a weak D match, TRBD2 (8 bases). Per the germline V gene, CDR1 is SGHRS and CDR2 is YFSETQ. V lost 4 bases and J 3 bases, leaving 32 bases between the germline ends. The CDR3 runs 21 residues. The CDR3 loop reads CASSGEGNGGTAGDVYNEQFF. CDR3 sequence (DNA): TGCGCCAGCAGCGGCGAGGGCAATGGAGGGACAGCGGGAGACGTCTACAATGAGCAGTTCTTC.

The chain has TRBV7-9 and TRBJ2-7; D is unclear. With 1 base removed from V and 4 bases from J, the gap between germline ends came to 8 bases. From germline, CDR1 is SEHNR and CDR2 FQNEAQ (reference sequence). The CDR3 runs to 13 residues. This CDR3 is CASSLENLYEQYF. The CDR3 coding sequence is TGTGCCAGCAGCTTAGAAAATCTGTACGAGCAGTACTTC.

This chain connects TRBV19 to TRBJ1-2; TRBD1 matches at 9 bases. Germline CDR1 reads LNHDA; CDR2 reads SQIVND (reference sequence). The CDR3 length is 15 residues. J was trimmed by 0 bases and V by 7 bases; bases with no gene match: 6. The CDR3 sequence: CASTADRGANYGYTF. Written as DNA, the CDR3 is TGTGCCAGTACCGCGGACAGGGGAGCTAACTATGGCTACACCTTC. Complete variable domain (other parts from reference TRBV19 and TRBJ1-2): DGGITQSPKYLFRKEGQNVTLSCEQNLNHDAMYWYRQDPGQGLRLIYYSQIVNDFQKGDIAEGYSVSREKKESFPLTVTSAQKNPTAFYLCASTADRGANYGYTFGSGTRLTVV.

The chain employs TRBV5-1 and TRBJ1-1, with D perhaps TRBD1 (5 bases). CDR3 length: 12 amino acids. The ends were cut back, 3 bases at V and 6 bases at J, with 9 bases in the middle. The V gene's germline CDR1 is SGHRS and CDR2 YFSETQ. CDR3 DNA: TGCGCCAGCAGCTCGGGGGTGCCTGAAGCTTTCTTT. The encoded protein is CASSSGVPEAFF.

This chain joins TRBV6-6 and TRBJ2-2, with D possibly being TRBD1 (6 bases). Germline V gene lookup returns CDR1 MNHNY and CDR2 SVGAGI (reference sequence). The CDR3 length is 15 residues. V lost 5 bases, J lost 1 base, and 11 bases lay in between. The CDR3 nucleotides read TGTGCCAGCAGTGATTACAGGGAGAACACCGGGGAGCTGTTTTTT. Amino acids: CASSDYRENTGELFF.

CDR3 residues: CASSQEQGLAKNIQYF. The CDR3 DNA is TGTGCCAGCAGTCAAGAACAGGGTTTGGCCAAAAACATTCAGTACTTC. The V and J genes are TRBV6-1 and TRBJ2-4, with D possibly matching TRBD1 (6 bases). CDR3 length equals 16 residues. Trimming left V 5 bases short and J 1 base short, with 15 bases between. Germline loops: CDR1 MNHNS, CDR2 SASEGT.

This chain uses TRBV6-5 with TRBJ2-3; 10 bases agree with TRBD2. This CDR3 contains 15 residues. V was pared by 5 bases and J by 1 base, with 3 bases of the junction left unmatched. Germline V lookup: CDR1 MNHEY, CDR2 SVGAGI. The CDR3 region is CASSPLAGGTDTQYF. CDR3 nucleotides: TGTGCCAGCAGTCCCCTAGCGGGAGGCACAGATACGCAGTATTTT.

The chain has TRBV28 and TRBJ2-1, with a tentative D call TRBD2 (5 bases). This CDR3 is 11 amino acids long. Trimming took off 9 bases at V and 8 bases at J, with 11 bases between the two ends. Germline CDR1 MDHEN, CDR2 SYDVKM. The CDR3 sequence is CASLAWDEQFF. CDR3 DNA: TGTGCCAGTCTAGCTTGGGATGAGCAGTTCTTC.

The chain is built from TRBV7-2 and TRBJ2-1, with 7 positions matching TRBD1. The CDR3 covers 16 residues. V dropped 4 bases and J dropped 0; count of bases not matched to a gene: 6. Germline loops: CDR1 SGHTA, CDR2 FQGNSA. The CDR3 region is CASSSQGYSSYNEQFF. The CDR3 DNA is TGTGCCAGCAGCTCACAGGGGTACAGCTCCTACAATGAGCAGTTCTTC. The complete variable domain, with remaining parts taken from reference TRBV7-2 and TRBJ2-1, reads GAGVSQSPSNKVTEKGKDVELRCDPISGHTALYWYRQSLGQGLEFLIYFQGNSAPDKSGLPSDRFSAERTGGSVSTLTIQRTQQEDSAVYLCASSSQGYSSYNEQFFGPGTRLTVL.